What follows are 10 T cell receptor beta chains derived from one specimen sequenced in a study of synovial regulatory T cells in juvenile arthritis. Method: immunoSEQ multiplex PCR; TCRdb's copy keeps in-frame clones and lacks some. The sample has about 9,700 clones. Sequencing was carried out using Treg cells from blood. Subset specified: remaining (HLA-DR-negative) circulating blood Treg cells. These receptors were taken from a donor younger than 30 with juvenile idiopathic arthritis.

V and J are TRBV7-3 and TRBJ2-1. This CDR3 is 17 amino acids long. This entry has no DNA. Germline-derived CDR1 and CDR2 are SGHTA and FQGTGA. The CDR3 reads CASSPVPGRLTYNEQFF.

The J gene is TRBJ2-1, the V gene TRBV6-6; without DNA, the TCRdb call of TRBD2 cannot be checked. The CDR3 is made up of 12 amino acids. The entry carries no DNA sequence. Germline values: CDR1 MNHNY, CDR2 SVGAGI (reference sequence). The CDR3 spells CASSYRYSGEFF.

The J gene is TRBJ1-6, the V gene TRBV2. Germline V gives CDR1 SNHLY, CDR2 FYNNEI. The CDR3 contains 12 residues. No DNA accompanies this entry. The CDR3 reads CASSPGSSPLHF.

The rearrangement links TRBV10-2 to TRBJ1-2; TCRdb proposes TRBD1, but this gene call is untestable without DNA. This CDR3 region has 13 residues. A DNA sequence was not provided. Germline CDR1 and CDR2: WSHSY and SAAADI. The CDR3 spells CASRAGGSYGYTF.

The chain employs TRBV11-3 and TRBJ2-3. In germline, CDR1 is SGHNT, CDR2 YENEEA. There are 15 residues in the CDR3. The DNA sequence is not available. CDR3 region: CASSSGTDVGDTQYF. The entire variable domain, with the rest obtained from reference TRBV11-3 and TRBJ2-3, is as follows: EAGVVQSPRYKIIEKKQPVAFWCNPISGHNTLYWYLQNLGQGPELLIRYENEEAVDDSQLPKDRFSAERLKGVDSTLKIQPAELGDSAVYLCASSSGTDVGDTQYFGPGTRLTVL.

The rearrangement links TRBV11-2 to TRBJ2-2; the D gene TCRdb calls, TRBD2, cannot be checked with no DNA. The CDR3 is 16 amino acids. No DNA has been recorded. The germline V gene has CDR1 SGHAT and CDR2 FQNNGV. The CDR3 protein is CASSPVSGDGTGELFF. Supplemented by reference TRBV11-2 and TRBJ2-2, the full variable domain reads EAGVAQSPRYKIIEKRQSVAFWCNPISGHATLYWYQQILGQGPKLLIQFQNNGVVDDSQLPKDRFSAERLKGVDSTLKIQPAKLEDSAVYLCASSPVSGDGTGELFFGEGSRLTVL.

The rearrangement links TRBV19 to TRBJ2-1; the TCRdb D gene call, TRBD2, has no DNA to confirm it. Germline V gives CDR1 LNHDA, CDR2 SQIVND (reference sequence). The CDR3 length is 17 residues. No DNA was logged. CDR3 in amino acids: CASTDLGLAGEGNEQFF.

This chain joins TRBV10-3 and TRBJ2-5; the D call of TRBD1 rests on TCRdb alone, since no DNA is present to check it. This CDR3 has 13 residues. The DNA sequence is not available. Germline CDR1 ENHRY, CDR2 SYGVKD. The CDR3 protein is CAISTGFQETQYF.

The rearrangement joins TRBV10-1 to TRBJ2-7. The germline V gene encodes CDR1 WNHNN and CDR2 SYGVQD (reference sequence). The CDR3 spans 14 residues. No DNA sequence was recorded. CDR3 loop: CASGGDKALHEQYF.

Here the CDR3 reads CASMGVGLSYEQYF. The V gene is TRBV2, the J gene TRBJ2-7; the TRBD2 assignment by TCRdb is unverifiable without DNA. The CDR3 sequence is 14 residues long. No DNA has been recorded. Germline V CDR1 and CDR2: SNHLY, FYNNEI. The full variable domain, completed using reference TRBV2 and TRBJ2-7, is EPEVTQTPSHQVTQMGQEVILRCVPISNHLYFYWYRQILGQKVEFLVSFYNNEISEKSEIFDDQFSVERPDGSNFTLKIRSTKLEDSAMYFCASMGVGLSYEQYFGPGTRLTVT.